The present entry profiles one T cell receptor beta chain with its context. CDR1 and CDR2 (germline): MNHNY, SVGAGI (reference sequence). The CDR3 contains 12 residues. This sample stems from a study of OX40 agonist ivuxolimab in advanced cancers. Measured with immunoSEQ multiplex PCR; TCRdb has only the in-frame clones, and not every one. The sample holds 60,000 or so clones; 88% are singletons and the top ten take about 5%. This chain links TRBV6-6 with TRBJ2-5; no reliable D call. The J call is in doubt because the DNA end fits TRBJ2-7 better. This TCR was sampled from an adult with an advanced solid tumor such as melanoma, head and neck, liver or kidney cancer. The material sequenced was CD4+ or CD8+ T cells sorted from blood, taken in a trial of the OX40 agonist ivuxolimab. The DNA of the CDR3 is TGTGCCAGCAGACACGATGCCTACGAGCAGTACTTC. Encoded protein: CASRHDAYEQYF.